The source of this TCR beta chain is a study of cytomegalovirus exposure and HLA in healthy donors. The ends were cut back, 5 bases at V and 3 bases at J, with 14 bases in the middle. CDR1 and CDR2 (germline): SGHTA, FQGNSA. This CDR3 has 15 amino acids. Primers included in the PCR were 60 Vbeta and 13 Jbeta primers. Method: immunoSEQ multiplex PCR; TCRdb's copy keeps in-frame clones and lacks some. The profile shows 150,000 to 200,000 clones, 77% of them singletons. This receptor was identified in a woman aged 25 to 39 in good health and CMV-seropositive. The chain employs TRBV7-2 and TRBJ1-3, with a weak D call TRBD1 (5 bases). Source material: PBMCs. CDR3 in DNA: TGTGCCAGCAGCCGACGGGGGGGAGGTGGAAACACCATATATTTT. This encodes CASSRRGGGGNTIYF.